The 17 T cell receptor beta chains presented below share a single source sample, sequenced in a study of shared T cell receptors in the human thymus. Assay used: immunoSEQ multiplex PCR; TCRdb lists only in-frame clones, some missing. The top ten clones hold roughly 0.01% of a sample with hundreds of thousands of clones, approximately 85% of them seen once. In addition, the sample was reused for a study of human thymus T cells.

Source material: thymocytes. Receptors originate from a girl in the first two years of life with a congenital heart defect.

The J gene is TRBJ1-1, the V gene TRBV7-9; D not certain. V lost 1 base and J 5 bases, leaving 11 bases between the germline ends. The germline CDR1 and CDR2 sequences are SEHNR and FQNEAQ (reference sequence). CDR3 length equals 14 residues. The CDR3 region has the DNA TGTGCCAGCAGCTTAGTTCGGGGATTGACTGAAGCTTTCTTT. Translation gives CASSLVRGLTEAFF.

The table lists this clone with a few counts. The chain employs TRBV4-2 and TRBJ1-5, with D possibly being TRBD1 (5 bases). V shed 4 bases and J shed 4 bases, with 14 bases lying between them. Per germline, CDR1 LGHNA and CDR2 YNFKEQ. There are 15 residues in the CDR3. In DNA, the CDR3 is TGTGCCAGCAGCCCAAAAGACAGTCCGAATCAGCCCCAGCATTTT. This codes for CASSPKDSPNQPQHF.

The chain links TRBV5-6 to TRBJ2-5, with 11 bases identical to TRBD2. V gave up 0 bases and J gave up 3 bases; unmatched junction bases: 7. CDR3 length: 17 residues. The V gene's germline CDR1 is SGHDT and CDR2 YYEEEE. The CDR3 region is CASSLVMAGLAEETQYF. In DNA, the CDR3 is TGTGCCAGCAGCTTGGTGATGGCGGGACTAGCGGAAGAGACCCAGTACTTC. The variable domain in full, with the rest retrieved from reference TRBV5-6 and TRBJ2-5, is DAGVTQSPTHLIKTRGQQVTLRCSPKSGHDTVSWYQQALGQGPQFIFQYYEEEERQRGNFPDRFSGHQFPNYSSELNVNALLLGDSALYLCASSLVMAGLAEETQYFGPGTRLLVL.

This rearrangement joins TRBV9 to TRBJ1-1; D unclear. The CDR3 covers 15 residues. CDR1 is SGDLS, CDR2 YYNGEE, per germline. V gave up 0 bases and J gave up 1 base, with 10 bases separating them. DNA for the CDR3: TGTGCCAGCAGCGTAGACAGTCGGGAGAACACTGAAGCTTTCTTT. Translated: CASSVDSRENTEAFF.

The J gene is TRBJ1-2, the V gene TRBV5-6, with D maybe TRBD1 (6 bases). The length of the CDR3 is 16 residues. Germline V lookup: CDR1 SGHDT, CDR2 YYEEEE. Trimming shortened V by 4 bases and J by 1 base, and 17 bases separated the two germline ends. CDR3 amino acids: CASSPKQGLHNYGYTF. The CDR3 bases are TGTGCCAGCAGCCCCAAACAGGGACTACATAACTATGGCTACACCTTC.

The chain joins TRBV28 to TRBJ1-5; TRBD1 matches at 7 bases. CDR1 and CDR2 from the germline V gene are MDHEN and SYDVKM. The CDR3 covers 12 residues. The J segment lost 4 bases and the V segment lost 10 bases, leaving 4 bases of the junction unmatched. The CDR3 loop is CAIQTGNQPQHF. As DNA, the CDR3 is TGTGCCATCCAGACAGGGAATCAGCCCCAGCATTTT.

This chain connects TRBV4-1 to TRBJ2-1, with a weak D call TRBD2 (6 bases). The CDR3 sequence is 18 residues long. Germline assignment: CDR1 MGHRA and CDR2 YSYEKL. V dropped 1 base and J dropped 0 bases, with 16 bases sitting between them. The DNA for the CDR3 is TGCGCCAGCAGCCAAGTAGGAAGCGGGCGAAGCTCCTACAATGAGCAGTTCTTC. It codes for CASSQVGSGRSSYNEQFF.

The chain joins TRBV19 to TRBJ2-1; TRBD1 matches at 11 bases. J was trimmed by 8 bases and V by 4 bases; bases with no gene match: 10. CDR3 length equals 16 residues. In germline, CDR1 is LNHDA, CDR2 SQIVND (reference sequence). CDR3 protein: CASSNPPDRGQDEQFF. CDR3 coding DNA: TGTGCCAGTAGTAACCCCCCGGACAGGGGGCAAGATGAGCAGTTCTTC.

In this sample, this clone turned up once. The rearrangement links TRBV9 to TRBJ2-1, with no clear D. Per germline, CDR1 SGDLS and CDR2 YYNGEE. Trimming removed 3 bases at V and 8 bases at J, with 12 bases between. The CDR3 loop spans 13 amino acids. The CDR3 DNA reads TGTGCCAGCAGCGGCCACCCAGTCTATGAGCAGTTCTTC. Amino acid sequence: CASSGHPVYEQFF.

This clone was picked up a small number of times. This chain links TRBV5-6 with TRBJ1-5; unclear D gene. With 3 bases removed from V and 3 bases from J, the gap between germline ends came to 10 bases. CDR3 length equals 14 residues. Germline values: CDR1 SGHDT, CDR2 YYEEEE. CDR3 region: CASSSWANNQPQHF. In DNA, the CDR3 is TGTGCCAGCAGCTCGTGGGCGAACAATCAGCCCCAGCATTTT.

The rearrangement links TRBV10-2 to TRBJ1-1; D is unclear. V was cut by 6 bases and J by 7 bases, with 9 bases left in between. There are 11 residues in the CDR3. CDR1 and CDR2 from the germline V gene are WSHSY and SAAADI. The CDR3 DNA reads TGCGCCAGCAGACAACACCATGAAGCTTTCTTT. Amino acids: CASRQHHEAFF.

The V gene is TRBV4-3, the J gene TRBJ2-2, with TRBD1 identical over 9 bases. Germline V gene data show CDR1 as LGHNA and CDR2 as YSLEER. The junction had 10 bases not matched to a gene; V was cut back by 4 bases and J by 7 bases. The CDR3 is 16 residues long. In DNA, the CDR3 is TGCGCCAGCAGCCCCCGGGACAGGGAAAGGGTCGGGGAGCTGTTTTTT. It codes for CASSPRDRERVGELFF.

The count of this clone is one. The CDR3 DNA is TGTGCCATCAGTCCCCCCGGGGGGCCTACATATGCCTACGAGCAGTACTTC. This translates into CAISPPGGPTYAYEQYF. The chain has TRBV10-3 and TRBJ2-7; maybe TRBD2 (7 bases). The V gene lost 5 bases and the J gene lost 2 bases, with 22 bases spanning the gap. This CDR3 is 17 amino acids long. Germline V CDR1 and CDR2: ENHRY, SYGVKD.

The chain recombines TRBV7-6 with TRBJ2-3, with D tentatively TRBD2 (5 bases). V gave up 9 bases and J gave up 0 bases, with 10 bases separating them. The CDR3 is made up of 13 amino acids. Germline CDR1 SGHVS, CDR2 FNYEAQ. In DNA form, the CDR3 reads TGTGCCAGTGCGGGCCAAAGCACAGATACGCAGTATTTT. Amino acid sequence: CASAGQSTDTQYF.

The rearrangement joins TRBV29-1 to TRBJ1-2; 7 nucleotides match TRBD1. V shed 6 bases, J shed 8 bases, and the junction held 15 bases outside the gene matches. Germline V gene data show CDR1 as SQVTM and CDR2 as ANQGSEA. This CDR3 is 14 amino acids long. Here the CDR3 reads CSVANRTGTRGYTF. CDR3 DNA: TGCAGCGTCGCTAACCGGACAGGAACGAGGGGCTACACCTTC.

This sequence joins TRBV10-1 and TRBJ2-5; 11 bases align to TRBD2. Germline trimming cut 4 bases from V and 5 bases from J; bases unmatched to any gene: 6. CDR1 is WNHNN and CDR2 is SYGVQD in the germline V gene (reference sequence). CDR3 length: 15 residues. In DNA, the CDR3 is TGCGCCAGCAGTGCCGATAGCGGGAGGGTGGAGACCCAGTACTTC. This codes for CASSADSGRVETQYF.

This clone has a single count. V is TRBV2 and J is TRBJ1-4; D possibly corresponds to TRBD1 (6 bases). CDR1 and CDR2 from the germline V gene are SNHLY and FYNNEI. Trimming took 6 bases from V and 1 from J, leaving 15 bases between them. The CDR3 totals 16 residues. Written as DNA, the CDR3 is TGTGCCAGCAGGATACAGGGTTATAGAACTAATGAAAAACTGTTTTTT. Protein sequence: CASRIQGYRTNEKLFF.